This T cell receptor (beta chain) was recorded in a study of T-cell memory formation after mild COVID-19. MiXCR, applied by TCRdb to the 5' RACE reads, yields one record per CDR3 protein. This sample has about 610,000 distinct CDR3 sequences, with 17% found just once. This clonotype was recorded a few times. The germline gives CDR1 MNHNY, CDR2 SVGAGI (reference sequence). V lost 7 bases and J lost 4, with 13 bases in between. The CDR3 runs to 13 residues. Specimen: PBMCs or a T cell subset sorted from them (not recorded which). V is TRBV6-6 and J is TRBJ1-2; D remains ambiguous. The TCR originated in an adult woman who had mild COVID-19 (a few samples of this study predate the infection). Cell type and time point are not known. This chain's CDR3 is CASTPDGLYGYTF. Here the CDR3 DNA reads TGTGCCAGCACCCCGGACGGACTCTATGGCTACACCTTC.